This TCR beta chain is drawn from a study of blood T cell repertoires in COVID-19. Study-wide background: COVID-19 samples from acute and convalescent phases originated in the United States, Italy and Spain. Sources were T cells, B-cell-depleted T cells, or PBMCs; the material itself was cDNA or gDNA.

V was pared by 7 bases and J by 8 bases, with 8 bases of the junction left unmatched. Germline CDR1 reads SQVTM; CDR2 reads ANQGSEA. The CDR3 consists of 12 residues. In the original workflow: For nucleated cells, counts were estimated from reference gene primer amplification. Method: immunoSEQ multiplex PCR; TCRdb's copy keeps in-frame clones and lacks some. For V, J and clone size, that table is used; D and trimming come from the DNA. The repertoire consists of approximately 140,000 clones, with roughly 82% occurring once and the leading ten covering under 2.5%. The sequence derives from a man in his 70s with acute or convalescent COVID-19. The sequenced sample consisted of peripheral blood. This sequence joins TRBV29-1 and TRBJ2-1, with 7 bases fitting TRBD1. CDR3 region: CSAEGAGDEQFF. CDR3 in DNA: TGCAGCGCAGAGGGGGCTGGTGATGAGCAGTTCTTC.